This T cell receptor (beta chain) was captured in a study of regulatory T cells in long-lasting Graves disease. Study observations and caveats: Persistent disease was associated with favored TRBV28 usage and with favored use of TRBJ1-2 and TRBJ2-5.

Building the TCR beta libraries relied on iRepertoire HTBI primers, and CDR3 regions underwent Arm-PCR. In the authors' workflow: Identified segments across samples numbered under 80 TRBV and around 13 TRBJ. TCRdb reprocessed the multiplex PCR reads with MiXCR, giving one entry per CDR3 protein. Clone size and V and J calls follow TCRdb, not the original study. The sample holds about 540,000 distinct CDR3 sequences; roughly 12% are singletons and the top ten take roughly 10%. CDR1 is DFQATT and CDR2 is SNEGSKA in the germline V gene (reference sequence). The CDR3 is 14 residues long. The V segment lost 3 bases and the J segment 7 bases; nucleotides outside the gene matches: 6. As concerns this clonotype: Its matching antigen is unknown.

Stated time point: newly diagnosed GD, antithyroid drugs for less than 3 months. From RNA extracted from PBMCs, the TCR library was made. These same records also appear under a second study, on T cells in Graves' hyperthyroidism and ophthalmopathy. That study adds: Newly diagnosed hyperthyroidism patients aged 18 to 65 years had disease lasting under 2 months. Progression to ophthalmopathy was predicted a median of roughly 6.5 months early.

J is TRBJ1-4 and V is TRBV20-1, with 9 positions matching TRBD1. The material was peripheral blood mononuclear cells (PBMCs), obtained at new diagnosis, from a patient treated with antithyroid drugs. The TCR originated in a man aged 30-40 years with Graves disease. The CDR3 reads CSASSGTGFEKLFF. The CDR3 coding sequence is TGCAGTGCTAGTAGTGGGACAGGGTTTGAAAAACTGTTTTTT.